These 20 T cell receptor beta chains were sequenced from one sample in a study of cytomegalovirus exposure and HLA in healthy donors. PCR primers comprised 60 Vbeta and 13 Jbeta primers. Method: immunoSEQ multiplex PCR; TCRdb's copy keeps in-frame clones and lacks some. The sample has around 90,000 clones; about 66% are singletons. The sample was PBMCs. Receptors were obtained from a woman aged 50 to 60 in good health and CMV-seropositive.

The J gene is TRBJ2-2, the V gene TRBV28, with 9 bases that match TRBD2. Germline V gene data show CDR1 as MDHEN and CDR2 as SYDVKM. The CDR3 has 20 residues. V dropped 5 bases and J dropped 6; count of bases not matched to a gene: 22. The CDR3 sequence is CASSRTEGLAGIGFAGELFF. Written as DNA, the CDR3 is TGTGCCAGCAGTCGAACCGAGGGTCTAGCGGGGATTGGGTTTGCCGGGGAGCTGTTTTTT.

This sequence joins TRBV5-1 and TRBJ2-3; 7 bases align to TRBD1. CDR1 is SGHRS and CDR2 is YFSETQ in the germline V gene. The CDR3 contains 15 residues. J gave up 1 base and V 7 bases, and 9 bases lay outside the gene matches. CDR3 DNA: TGCGCCAGCGCCGTCCGACAGGGAGGCACAGATACGCAGTATTTT. Amino acids: CASAVRQGGTDTQYF.

The chain combines TRBV27 with TRBJ1-6, with 7 bases identical to TRBD1. In germline, CDR1 is MNHEY, CDR2 SMNVEV (reference sequence). The CDR3 spans 15 residues. V trimming: 4 bases; J trimming: 6 bases; junction bases outside the gene matches: 6. The CDR3 region is CASSWDRELNSPLHF. CDR3 nucleotides: TGTGCCAGCAGTTGGGACAGAGAACTTAATTCACCCCTCCACTTT.

The CDR3 sequence is CASSTSTGTGNTIYF. CDR3 nucleotide sequence: TGTGCCAGTAGTACCTCTACAGGGACTGGAAACACCATATATTTT. The rearrangement links TRBV19 to TRBJ1-3; TRBD1 might be the D (6 bases). The V gene's germline CDR1 is LNHDA and CDR2 SQIVND (reference sequence). This CDR3 is built from 15 residues. V was trimmed by 4 bases and J by 2 bases, leaving 12 bases between them.

The genes are TRBV4-2 and TRBJ2-1, with 9 nucleotides matching TRBD1. The CDR3 is 17 amino acids. The J segment lost 3 bases and the V segment lost 6 bases, leaving 12 bases of the junction unmatched. Germline CDR1 reads LGHNA; CDR2 reads YNFKEQ. Here the CDR3 DNA reads TGTGCCAGCAGACCCATCGACAGGGGGTTGGACTACAATGAGCAGTTCTTC. It codes for CASRPIDRGLDYNEQFF.

The J gene is TRBJ1-5, the V gene TRBV21-1; the table's TRBD1 call for D was not verified on the DNA. TRBV21-1 is a known pseudogene. CDR3 length: 20 residues. CDR3 sequence (DNA): TGTGCCAGCAGCAAAAGATTGGAGGGGACAGGTAAACCTAGCAATCAGCCCCAGCATTTT. This encodes CASSKRLEGTGKPSNQPQHF.

V gene TRBV19 combines with J gene TRBJ1-1; TRBD1 matches at 7 bases. The CDR3 has 13 residues. CDR1 and CDR2 (germline): LNHDA, SQIVND (reference sequence). V shed 7 bases, J shed 3 bases, and the junction held 5 bases outside the gene matches. In DNA, the CDR3 is TGTGCCAGTACCCTAGACAGGGACACTGAAGCTTTCTTT. Its protein product is CASTLDRDTEAFF. The complete variable domain, with remaining parts taken from reference TRBV19 and TRBJ1-1, reads DGGITQSPKYLFRKEGQNVTLSCEQNLNHDAMYWYRQDPGQGLRLIYYSQIVNDFQKGDIAEGYSVSREKKESFPLTVTSAQKNPTAFYLCASTLDRDTEAFFGQGTRLTVV.

This clone appeared once. The V gene is TRBV10-2, the J gene TRBJ1-5; D not resolved. Trimming removed 3 bases at V and 5 bases at J, with 14 bases between. Germline values: CDR1 WSHSY, CDR2 SAAADI. CDR3 length: 15 residues. CDR3 in amino acids: CASSDNRRPDQPQHF. As DNA, the CDR3 is TGCGCCAGCAGTGATAACCGCAGGCCAGATCAGCCCCAGCATTTT.

V gene TRBV13 combines with J gene TRBJ2-3; TRBD1 matches at 8 bases. The V and J ends lost 7 bases and 2 bases, in that order; junction bases with no gene match: 11. This CDR3 has 16 residues. Germline loops: CDR1 PRHDT, CDR2 FYEKMQ (reference sequence). CDR3 amino acids: CASTQGAGMTTDTQYF. The DNA for the CDR3 is TGTGCCAGCACCCAGGGGGCAGGCATGACCACAGATACGCAGTATTTT.

The rearrangement links TRBV6-6 to TRBJ1-3; D unclear. From germline, CDR1 is MNHNY and CDR2 SVGAGI (reference sequence). V was clipped by 6 bases and J by 0 bases, with 12 bases between them. The CDR3 totals 15 residues. The CDR3 nucleotides are TGTGCCAGCAGCCAACAGCCCCACTCTGGAAACACCATATATTTT. This translates into CASSQQPHSGNTIYF.

This clone was counted a few times. J is TRBJ1-3 and V is TRBV23-1, with D uncertain. TRBV23-1 has ORF status, its function being uncertain. V was shortened by 7 bases and J by 0 bases, with 10 bases between the two germline ends. The CDR3 runs 14 residues. The CDR3 DNA sequence: TGCGCCAGCATCCGCTTCAGCTCTGGAAACACCATATATTTT. Translating gives CASIRFSSGNTIYF.

The chain couples TRBV6-5 to TRBJ2-1, with TRBD2 matching 11 bases. The trim removed 6 bases at V and 4 bases at J, leaving 5 bases unmatched. Per germline, CDR1 MNHEY and CDR2 SVGAGI. The CDR3 is 15 residues long. Here the CDR3 reads CASRYTSGGYNEQFF. DNA of the CDR3: TGTGCCAGCAGATACACTAGCGGGGGATACAATGAGCAGTTCTTC.

J is TRBJ1-5 and V is TRBV28, with a weak D call TRBD1 (6 bases). CDR1 MDHEN and CDR2 SYDVKM come from the germline V gene. Trimming removed 5 bases at V and 0 bases at J, with 11 bases between. The CDR3 is 15 residues long. The DNA for the CDR3 is TGTGCCAGCAGTCTGCTCAGGGGTAGCAATCAGCCCCAGCATTTT. Translated: CASSLLRGSNQPQHF.

This chain uses TRBV7-2 with TRBJ1-1; 10 bases fit TRBD1. CDR3 length: 14 amino acids. Germline values: CDR1 SGHTA, CDR2 FQGNSA. The J segment lost 3 bases and the V segment lost 4 bases, leaving 2 bases of the junction unmatched. CDR3 bases: TGTGCCAGCAGCTCAGACAGGGGGCACACTGAAGCTTTCTTT. Translation: CASSSDRGHTEAFF.

The V call is TRBV11-2, the J call TRBJ1-2; 10 bases line up with TRBD1. In germline, CDR1 is SGHAT, CDR2 FQNNGV. The trim removed 5 bases at V and 3 bases at J, leaving 3 bases unmatched. CDR3 length: 14 residues. DNA for the CDR3: TGTGCCAGCAGCGACAGGGGGCTGGACTATGGCTACACCTTC. This codes for CASSDRGLDYGYTF.

The chain links TRBV2 to TRBJ2-5, with 8 nucleotides matching TRBD2. Germline CDR1 and CDR2: SNHLY and FYNNEI. Trimming removed 5 bases from V and 4 bases from J; junction bases left unmatched: 3. The CDR3 covers 13 residues. Here the CDR3 reads CASSWAGGETQYF. The CDR3, as DNA: TGTGCCAGCAGTTGGGCGGGGGGAGAGACCCAGTACTTC. The full variable domain, with the rest looked up from reference TRBV2 and TRBJ2-5, is EPEVTQTPSHQVTQMGQEVILRCVPISNHLYFYWYRQILGQKVEFLVSFYNNEISEKSEIFDDQFSVERPDGSNFTLKIRSTKLEDSAMYFCASSWAGGETQYFGPGTRLLVL.

The CDR3 is CASSPQLMGSTEAFF. CDR3 coding DNA: TGTGCCAGCAGCCCCCAGTTAATGGGCAGCACTGAAGCTTTCTTT. The V call is TRBV9, the J call TRBJ1-1; D is ambiguous. From germline, CDR1 is SGDLS and CDR2 YYNGEE. The length of the CDR3 is 15 residues. The ends were cut back, 4 bases at V and 4 bases at J, with 17 bases in the middle.

The V call is TRBV19, the J call TRBJ1-1, with 8 positions matching TRBD1. This CDR3 has 13 amino acids. The trim removed 6 bases at V and 5 bases at J, leaving 5 bases unmatched. Per germline, CDR1 LNHDA and CDR2 SQIVND (reference sequence). The CDR3 DNA reads as TGTGCCAGTAGGTCGACAGGGGTAACTGAAGCTTTCTTT. Encoded protein: CASRSTGVTEAFF.

The gene calls are TRBV30 and TRBJ1-2, with D possibly TRBD1 on 5 matching bases. The CDR3 runs to 14 residues. Germline V gene lookup returns CDR1 GTSNPN and CDR2 SVGIG (reference sequence). The V and J ends lost 3 bases and 6 bases respectively, with 17 bases between them. CDR3 in amino acids: CAWRKTAQTDGYTF. Here the CDR3 DNA reads TGTGCCTGGAGGAAGACAGCACAGACTGATGGCTACACCTTC.

V and J are TRBV25-1 and TRBJ1-4, with D uncertain. Per the germline V gene, CDR1 is MGHDK and CDR2 is SYGVNS. The CDR3 is made up of 14 amino acids. Trimming took off 7 bases at V and 8 bases at J, with 17 bases between the two ends. The CDR3 DNA follows: TGTGCCAGCACCCACCCGGGGTTTCCGGAAAAACTGTTTTTT. The encoded protein is CASTHPGFPEKLFF.